This TCR beta chain was identified in a study of cytomegalovirus exposure and HLA in healthy donors. Study results and limitations: Per a prior analysis, the majority of TCR beta V segments were productive roughly 87% or roughly 30% of the time.

Primers for the PCR totalled 60 Vbeta and 13 Jbeta. Generated by immunoSEQ multiplex PCR, the TCRdb table keeps only in-frame clones and is missing some. The specimen's table records just over 200,000 clones. With respect to this clone: What it binds is not known.

The germline V gene has CDR1 MGHRA and CDR2 YSYEKL. The CDR3 is 15 residues long. V lost 0 bases and J 8 bases, leaving 13 bases between the germline ends. The sequenced material came from PBMCs. J is TRBJ1-4 and V is TRBV4-1; D is unclear. The origin of this receptor is a girl under 10 years old in good health and CMV-seropositive. The CDR3 loop reads CASSQDTGSGEKLFF. The DNA of the CDR3 is TGCGCCAGCAGCCAAGATACGGGTTCGGGGGAAAAACTGTTTTTT.